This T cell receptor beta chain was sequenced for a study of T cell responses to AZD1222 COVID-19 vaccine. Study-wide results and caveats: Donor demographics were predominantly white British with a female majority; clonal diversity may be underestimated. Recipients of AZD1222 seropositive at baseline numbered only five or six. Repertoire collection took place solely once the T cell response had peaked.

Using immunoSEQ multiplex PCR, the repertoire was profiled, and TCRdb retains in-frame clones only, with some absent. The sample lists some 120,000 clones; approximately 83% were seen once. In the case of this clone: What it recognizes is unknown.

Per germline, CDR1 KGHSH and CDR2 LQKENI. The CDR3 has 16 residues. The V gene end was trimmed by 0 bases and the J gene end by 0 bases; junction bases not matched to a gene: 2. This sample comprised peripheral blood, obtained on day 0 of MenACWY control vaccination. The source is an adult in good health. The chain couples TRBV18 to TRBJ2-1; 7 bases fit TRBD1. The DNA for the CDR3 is TGTGCCAGCTCACCACCGAACAGGGGCTCCTACAATGAGCAGTTCTTC. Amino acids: CASSPPNRGSYNEQFF.